These T cell receptor beta chains were read from a single sample in a study of control samples from healthy donors and cancer patients. Assay used: immunoSEQ multiplex PCR; TCRdb lists only in-frame clones, some missing. Among some 100,000 clones listed, 85% to 90% were seen once. Specimen: blood. These TCRs come from a man aged 25-40 years in good health. CDR3s include the opening cysteine and the closing phenylalanine or tryptophan. A D gene is named only where the DNA matches it firmly. The size of a clone is reported for some rows only, either as once, few or many, or as a class for expanded clones.

clone_size	d_call	v_call	j_call	cdr3_aa	cdr3_nt
NA	TRBD1	TRBV7-8	TRBJ2-7	CASTPTGVYEQYF	TGTGCCAGCACCCCGACAGGGGTTTACGAGCAGTACTTC
few	NA	TRBV5-1	TRBJ2-2	CASRLVITGELFF	TGCGCCAGTAGGTTAGTCATCACCGGGGAGCTGTTTTTT
NA	TRBD2	TRBV18	TRBJ2-5	CASSPLPASGGQETQYF	TGTGCCAGCTCACCACTCCCAGCTAGCGGGGGCCAAGAGACCCAGTACTTC
NA	NA	TRBV9	TRBJ2-2	CASSVYDRMNTGELFF	TGTGCCAGCAGCGTATACGACAGGATGAACACCGGGGAGCTGTTTTTT
NA	NA	TRBV6-5	TRBJ1-1	CASGHYREVVTEAFF	TGTGCCAGCGGACATTACAGGGAGGTCGTCACTGAAGCTTTCTTT
NA	NA	TRBV21-1	TRBJ2-1	CASSKTHYNEQFF	TGTGCCAGCAGCAAAACGCACTACAATGAGCAGTTCTTC
NA	NA	TRBV28	TRBJ1-2	CASSSPGSNYGYTF	TGTGCCAGCAGTTCCCCGGGATCTAACTATGGCTACACCTTC
NA	NA	TRBV7-3	TRBJ2-1	CASSLLGNGGRPDEQFF	TGTGCCAGCAGCTTATTAGGGAACGGGGGGCGCCCCGATGAGCAGTTCTTC
NA	NA	TRBV6-2/TRBV6-3	TRBJ1-2	CASSRTGTGSYGYTF	TGTGCCAGCAGTCGCACCGGGACGGGGAGTTATGGCTACACCTTC
NA	NA	TRBV7-9	TRBJ2-1	CASSLVSYPGLGQFF	TGTGCCAGCAGCTTAGTTTCATACCCCGGGTTGGGGCAGTTCTTC
once	NA	TRBV28	TRBJ2-2	CASSLTGAAGELFF	TGTGCCAGCAGTTTAACGGGGGCCGCCGGGGAGCTGTTTTTT
few	TRBD1	TRBV3-1/TRBV3-2	TRBJ2-4	CASSQFRGQGSKNIQYF	TGTGCCAGCAGCCAATTTAGAGGACAGGGGTCCAAAAACATTCAGTACTTC
few	NA	TRBV7-2	TRBJ2-2	CASSSTGNTGELFF	TGTGCCAGCAGCTCAACAGGGAACACCGGGGAGCTGTTTTTT
few	NA	TRBV5-1	TRBJ1-6	CASAEGGLFSPLHF	TGCGCCAGCGCTGAGGGGGGGTTGTTCTCACCCCTCCACTTT
once	NA	TRBV5-1	TRBJ2-3	CASSSLPGASSTDTQYF	TGCGCCAGCAGCTCCCTACCAGGGGCCTCTAGCACAGATACGCAGTATTTT
NA	NA	TRBV25-1	TRBJ1-3	CASSPISGNTIYF	TGTGCCAGCAGTCCCATCTCTGGAAACACCATATATTTT
NA	NA	TRBV9	TRBJ2-7	CASSTRGQVGFDEQYF	TGTGCCAGCAGCACCAGAGGGCAGGTAGGTTTCGACGAGCAGTACTTC
NA	NA	TRBV28	TRBJ2-2	CASSLWVAHSAGELFF	TGTGCCAGCAGTTTATGGGTTGCACATTCGGCCGGGGAGCTGTTTTTT
NA	TRBD2	TRBV3-1/TRBV3-2	TRBJ2-3	CASSHREVAGSTDTQYF	TGTGCCAGCAGCCACCGGGAGGTAGCGGGTAGCACAGATACGCAGTATTTT
NA	TRBD2	TRBV3-1/TRBV3-2	TRBJ2-1	CASSLRLAGGPHEQFF	TGTGCCAGCAGCCTCCGACTAGCGGGAGGGCCCCATGAGCAGTTCTTC
NA	TRBD2	TRBV4-2	TRBJ2-3	CASSQIPRPAGGRTDTQYF	TGTGCCAGCAGCCAGATCCCCCGCCCTGCGGGAGGGCGGACAGATACGCAGTATTTT
once	NA	TRBV3-1/TRBV3-2	TRBJ1-4	CASSQDPLYGDLVSNEKLFF	TGTGCCAGCAGCCAAGATCCCCTATACGGGGATTTGGTTTCTAATGAAAAACTGTTTTTT
NA	TRBD2	TRBV27	TRBJ2-7	CASPNSKRLAGNYEQYF	TGTGCCAGCCCCAACTCGAAACGACTAGCGGGAAACTACGAGCAGTACTTC
NA	TRBD1	TRBV5-1	TRBJ1-4	CASSLGPDRVAEKLFF	TGCGCCAGCAGCCTCGGACCCGACAGGGTGGCTGAAAAACTGTTTTTT
NA	TRBD1	TRBV18	TRBJ1-2	CASSPPGTGDGYTF	TGTGCCAGCTCACCACCAGGGACAGGCGATGGCTACACCTTC
few	TRBD2	TRBV24-1	TRBJ2-1	CATSGSGGLAGGSSYNEQFF	TGTGCCACCAGTGGCAGTGGGGGACTAGCGGGAGGGAGCTCCTACAATGAGCAGTTCTTC
NA	NA	TRBV24-1	TRBJ2-1	CATSKQGNEQFF	TGTGCCACCTCAAAACAAGGGAATGAGCAGTTCTTC
few	NA	TRBV9	TRBJ2-7	CASSPRDGPYEQYF	TGTGCCAGCAGCCCCCGGGACGGACCCTACGAGCAGTACTTC
NA	TRBD1	TRBV7-9	TRBJ1-4	CASSPRDSLGEKLFF	TGTGCCAGCAGCCCCAGGGACAGCCTTGGTGAAAAACTGTTTTTT
NA	NA	TRBV5-5	TRBJ2-1	CASSLAWLSSSYNEQFF	TGTGCCAGCAGCTTGGCCTGGCTGTCTAGCTCCTACAATGAGCAGTTCTTC
NA	NA	TRBV27	TRBJ2-5	CASSYSGTQYF	TGTGCCAGCAGTTACTCAGGGACCCAGTACTTC
NA	TRBD1	TRBV13	TRBJ2-7	CASSLTGGHEQYF	TGTGCCAGCAGCCTGACAGGGGGCCACGAGCAGTACTTC
NA	NA	TRBV18	TRBJ2-3	CASSPPIPEQRGSTQYF	TGTGCCAGCTCACCACCGATTCCTGAACAACGGGGTTCGACGCAGTATTTT
NA	NA	TRBV3-1/TRBV3-2	TRBJ1-4	CASSRQWLNEKLFF	TGTGCCAGCAGCCGACAGTGGCTAAATGAAAAACTGTTTTTT
NA	TRBD1	TRBV27	TRBJ2-7	CASSLSPRGRFYEQYF	TGTGCCAGCAGTTTATCGCCCAGGGGGCGCTTTTACGAGCAGTACTTC
few	NA	TRBV28	TRBJ2-7	CASSLGVVGYEQYF	TGTGCCAGCAGTTTGGGGGTCGTGGGCTACGAGCAGTACTTC
few	TRBD1	TRBV24-1	TRBJ2-1	CATSAPDGTGANNEQFF	TGTGCCACCAGTGCTCCGGACGGGACAGGGGCTAACAATGAGCAGTTCTTC
once	NA	TRBV5-1	TRBJ1-5	CASSPEGGQPQHF	TGCGCCAGCAGCCCCGAGGGAGGGCAGCCCCAGCATTTT
NA	TRBD2	TRBV10-3	TRBJ2-3	CAIRGRAATDTQYF	TGTGCCATCAGGGGGAGGGCTGCCACAGATACGCAGTATTTT